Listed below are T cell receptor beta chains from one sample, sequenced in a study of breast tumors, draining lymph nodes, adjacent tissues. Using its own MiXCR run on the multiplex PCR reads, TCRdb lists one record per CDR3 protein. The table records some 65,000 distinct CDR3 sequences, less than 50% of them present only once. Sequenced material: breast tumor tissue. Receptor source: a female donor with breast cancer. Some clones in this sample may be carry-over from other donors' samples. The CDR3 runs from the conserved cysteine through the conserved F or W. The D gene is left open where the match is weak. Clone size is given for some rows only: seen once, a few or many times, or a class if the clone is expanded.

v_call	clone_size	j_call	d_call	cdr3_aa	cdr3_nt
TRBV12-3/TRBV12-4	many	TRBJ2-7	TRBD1	CASTSRTGGPYEQYF	TGTGCCAGCACCTCCCGGACAGGGGGCCCCTACGAGCAGTACTTC
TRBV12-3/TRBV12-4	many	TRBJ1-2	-	CASRPAGLPYYGYTF	TGTGCCAGCAGACCGGCCGGCCTGCCCTACTATGGCTACACCTTC
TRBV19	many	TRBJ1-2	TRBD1	CASSTRDSAGGYTF	TGTGCCAGTAGTACCCGGGACAGCGCAGGAGGCTACACCTTC
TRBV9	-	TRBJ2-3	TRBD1	CASSGGQGDTQYF	TGTGCCAGCAGCGGGGGACAGGGGGATACGCAGTATTTT
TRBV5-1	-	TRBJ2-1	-	CASSPCRGRGNEQFF	TGCGCCAGCAGCCCCTGCAGGGGACGGGGAAATGAGCAGTTCTTC
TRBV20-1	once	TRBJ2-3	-	CSARSGDTQYF	TGCAGTGCTAGGTCAGGGGATACGCAGTATTTT
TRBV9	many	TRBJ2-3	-	CASSGGWGSRGFTDTQYF	TGTGCCAGCAGTGGGGGGTGGGGGTCGCGGGGCTTCACAGATACGCAGTATTTT
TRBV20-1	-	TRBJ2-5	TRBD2	CSGSGIETQYF	TGCAGTGGCAGCGGGATTGAGACCCAGTACTTC
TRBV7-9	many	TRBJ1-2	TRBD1	CASSQADRGLYGYPF	TGTGCCAGCAGCCAGGCGGACAGGGGGCTCTATGGCTACCCCTTC
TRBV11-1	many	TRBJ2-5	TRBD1	CASSPGQGRETQYF	TGTGCCAGCAGCCCGGGACAGGGAAGGGAGACCCAGTACTTC
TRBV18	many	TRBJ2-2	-	CASSPYTSRGELFF	TGTGCCAGCTCACCATATACGAGCCGTGGGGAGCTGTTTTTT